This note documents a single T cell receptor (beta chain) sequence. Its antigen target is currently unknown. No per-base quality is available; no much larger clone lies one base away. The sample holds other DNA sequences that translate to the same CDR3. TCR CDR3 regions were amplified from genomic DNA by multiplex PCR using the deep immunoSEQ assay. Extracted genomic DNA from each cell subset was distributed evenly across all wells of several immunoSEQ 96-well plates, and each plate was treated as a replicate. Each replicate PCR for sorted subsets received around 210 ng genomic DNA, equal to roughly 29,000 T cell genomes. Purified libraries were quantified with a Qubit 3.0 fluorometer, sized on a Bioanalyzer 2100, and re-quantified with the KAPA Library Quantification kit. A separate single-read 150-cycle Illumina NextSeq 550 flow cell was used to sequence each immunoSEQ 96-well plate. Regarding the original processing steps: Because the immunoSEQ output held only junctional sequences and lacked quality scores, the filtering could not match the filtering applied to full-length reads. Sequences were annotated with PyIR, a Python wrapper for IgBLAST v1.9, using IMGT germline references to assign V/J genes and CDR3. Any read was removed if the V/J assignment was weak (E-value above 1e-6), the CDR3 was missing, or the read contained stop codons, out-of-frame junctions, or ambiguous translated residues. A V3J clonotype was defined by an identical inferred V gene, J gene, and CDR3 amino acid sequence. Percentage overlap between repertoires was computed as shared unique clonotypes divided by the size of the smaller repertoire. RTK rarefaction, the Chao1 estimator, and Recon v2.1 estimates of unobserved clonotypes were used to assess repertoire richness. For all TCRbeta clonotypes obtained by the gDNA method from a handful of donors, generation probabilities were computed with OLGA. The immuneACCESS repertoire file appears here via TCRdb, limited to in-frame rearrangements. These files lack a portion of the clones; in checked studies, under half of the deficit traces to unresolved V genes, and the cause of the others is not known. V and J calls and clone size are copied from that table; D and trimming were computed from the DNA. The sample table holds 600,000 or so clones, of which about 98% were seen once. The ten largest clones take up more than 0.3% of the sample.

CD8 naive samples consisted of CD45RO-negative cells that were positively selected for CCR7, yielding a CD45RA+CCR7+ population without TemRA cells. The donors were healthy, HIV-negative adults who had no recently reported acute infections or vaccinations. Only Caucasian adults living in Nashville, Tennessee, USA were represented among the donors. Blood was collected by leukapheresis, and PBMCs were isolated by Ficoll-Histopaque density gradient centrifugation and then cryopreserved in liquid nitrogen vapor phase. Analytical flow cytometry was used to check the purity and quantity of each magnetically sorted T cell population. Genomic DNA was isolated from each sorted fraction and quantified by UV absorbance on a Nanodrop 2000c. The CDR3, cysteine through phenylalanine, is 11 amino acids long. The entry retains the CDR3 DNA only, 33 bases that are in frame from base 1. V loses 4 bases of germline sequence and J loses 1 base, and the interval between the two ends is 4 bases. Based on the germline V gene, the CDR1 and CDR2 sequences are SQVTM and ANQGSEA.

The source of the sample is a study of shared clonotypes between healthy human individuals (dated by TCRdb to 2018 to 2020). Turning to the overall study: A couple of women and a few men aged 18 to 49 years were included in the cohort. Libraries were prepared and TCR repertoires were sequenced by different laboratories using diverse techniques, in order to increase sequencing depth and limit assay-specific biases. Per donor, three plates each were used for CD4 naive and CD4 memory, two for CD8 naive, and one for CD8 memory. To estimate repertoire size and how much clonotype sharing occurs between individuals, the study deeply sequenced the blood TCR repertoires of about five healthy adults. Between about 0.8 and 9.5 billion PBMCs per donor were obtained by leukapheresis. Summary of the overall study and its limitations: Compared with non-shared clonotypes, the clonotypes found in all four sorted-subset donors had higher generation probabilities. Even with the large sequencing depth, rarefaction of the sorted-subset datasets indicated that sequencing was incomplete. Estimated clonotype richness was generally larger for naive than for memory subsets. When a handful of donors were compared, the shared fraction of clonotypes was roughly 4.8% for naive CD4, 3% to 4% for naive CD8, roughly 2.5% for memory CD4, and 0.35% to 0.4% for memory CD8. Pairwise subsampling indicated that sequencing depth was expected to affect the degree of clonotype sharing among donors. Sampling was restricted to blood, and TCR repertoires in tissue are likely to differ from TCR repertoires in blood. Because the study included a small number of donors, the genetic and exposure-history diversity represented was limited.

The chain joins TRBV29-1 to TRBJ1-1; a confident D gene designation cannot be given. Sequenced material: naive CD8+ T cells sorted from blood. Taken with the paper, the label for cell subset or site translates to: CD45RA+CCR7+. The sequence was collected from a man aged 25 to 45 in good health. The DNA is TGCAGCGTTGGCGAGAACACTGAAGCTTTCTTT. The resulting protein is CSVGENTEAFF.